This T cell receptor (beta chain) was recorded in a study of shared clonotypes between healthy human individuals. In the study overall: Per-donor plates numbered three CD4 naive, three CD4 memory, two CD8 naive and one CD8 memory.

In the study's own analysis: Filtering differed since immunoSEQ provided only junctions, with no quality scores. Sequencing was performed with immunoSEQ multiplex PCR; in TCRdb, only in-frame clones are kept and a portion is missing. V, J and clone size were drawn from that table, and D and trimming were deduced from the DNA. This sample has 300,000 to 400,000 clones, with over 75% found just once. The CDR3 covers 15 residues. V gave up 1 base and J gave up 1 base, with 11 bases separating them. Germline lookup yields CDR1 SGHVS and CDR2 FQNEAQ. Remarks on this clone: Its target is unknown.

Whole-study findings and limits: Non-shared clonotypes displayed generation probabilities falling below those of clonotypes present in all four donors.

What was sequenced was memory CD8+ T cells sorted from blood. Subset specified: CD45RO+ cells pooled with CCR7-negative TemRA cells. The rearrangement uses TRBV7-8 and TRBJ2-7; D possibly uses TRBD1 or TRBD2 (6 bases each). The sequence was collected from a man younger than 35 in good health. In nucleotides, the CDR3 is TGTGCCAGCAGCTTAGTTCAGGGGAGGTCCTACGAGCAGTACTTC. It encodes CASSLVQGRSYEQYF.